The source of this TCR beta chain is a study of blood T cell repertoires in COVID-19. Background on the study: Sites in the United States, Italy and Spain provided acute and convalescent COVID-19 samples. Sources were T cells, B-cell-depleted T cells, or PBMCs; the material itself was cDNA or gDNA.

Original processing notes: Amplified reference gene primers provided the basis for estimating nucleated cell counts. Sequenced by immunoSEQ multiplex PCR; TCRdb stores in-frame clones only, minus some. V and J calls and clone size are those listed in that table; D and trimming were worked out from the DNA. The profile shows about 24,000 clones, 55% to 85% of them singletons. This clone was observed once. The CDR3 spans 14 residues. Per the germline V gene, CDR1 is SGHTA and CDR2 is FQGNSA. Losses at the gene ends were 2 bases for V and 6 bases for J; bases not matched to a gene: 6. Sample: peripheral blood. The sequence was obtained from a woman at least 80 years old with acute or convalescent COVID-19. The chain recombines TRBV7-2 with TRBJ1-2; TRBD1 matches 7 bases. CDR3 residues: CASSLQTGKDGYTF. CDR3 DNA sequence: TGTGCCAGCAGCTTACAGACAGGGAAGGATGGCTACACCTTC. The full variable domain, with the rest looked up from reference TRBV7-2 and TRBJ1-2, is GAGVSQSPSNKVTEKGKDVELRCDPISGHTALYWYRQSLGQGLEFLIYFQGNSAPDKSGLPSDRFSAERTGGSVSTLTIQRTQQEDSAVYLCASSLQTGKDGYTFGSGTRLTVV.